The text below deals with one T cell receptor (beta chain). The record originates from a study of technical replicates of blood from a few donors. Data came from immunoSEQ multiplex PCR; TCRdb stores just in-frame clones and leaves some out. The sample shows over 50,000 clones, 95% to 98% of them seen only once. This CDR3 comprises 15 residues. V was shortened by 4 bases and J by 7 bases, with 17 bases between the two germline ends. Germline CDR1 is SGHRS and CDR2 is YFSETQ. V usage is TRBV5-1 and J usage is TRBJ2-2; tentatively, D is TRBD2 (6 bases). The TCR sequence derives from a human donor in good health. The material sequenced was T cells isolated from PBMCs. In DNA, the CDR3 is TGCGCCAGCAGCGTGGGGCGGGGAGGCTTCGGGGAGCTGTTTTTT. As protein: CASSVGRGGFGELFF.